This entry concerns a single T cell receptor (beta chain). TCRdb's table, derived via immunoSEQ multiplex PCR, lists solely in-frame clones and lacks some. The sample gives fewer than 450,000 clones, under 95% of which show up once; less than 3.5% is in the top ten. This CDR3 has 14 residues. Germline CDR1 SNHLY, CDR2 FYNNEI. Trimming removed 8 bases from V and 4 bases from J; junction bases left unmatched: 7. This sample stems from a study of blood T cell repertoires in COVID-19. This clonotype was sampled from a woman younger than 30 who had recovered from COVID-19. The material sequenced was peripheral blood. The J gene is TRBJ2-1, the V gene TRBV2, with 8 bases that match TRBD2. The CDR3 DNA reads as TGTGCCAGCGAATCTAGCGGGCCGTACAATGAGCAGTTCTTC. It specifies CASESSGPYNEQFF.